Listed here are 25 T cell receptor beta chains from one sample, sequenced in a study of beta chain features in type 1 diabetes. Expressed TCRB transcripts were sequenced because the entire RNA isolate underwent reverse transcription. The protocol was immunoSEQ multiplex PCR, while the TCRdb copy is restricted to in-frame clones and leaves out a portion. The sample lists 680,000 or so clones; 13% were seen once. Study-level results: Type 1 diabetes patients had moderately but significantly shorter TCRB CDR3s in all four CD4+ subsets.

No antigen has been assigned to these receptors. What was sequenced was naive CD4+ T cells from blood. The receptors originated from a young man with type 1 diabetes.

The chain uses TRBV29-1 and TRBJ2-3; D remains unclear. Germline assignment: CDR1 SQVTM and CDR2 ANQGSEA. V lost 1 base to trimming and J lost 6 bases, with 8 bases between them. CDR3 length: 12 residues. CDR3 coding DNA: TGCAGCGTTGAAGGGAATGGTGATACGCAGTATTTT. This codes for CSVEGNGDTQYF.

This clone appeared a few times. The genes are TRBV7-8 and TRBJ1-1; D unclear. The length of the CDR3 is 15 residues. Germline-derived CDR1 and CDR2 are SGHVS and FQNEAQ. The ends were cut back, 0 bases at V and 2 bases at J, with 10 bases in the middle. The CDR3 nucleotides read TGTGCCAGCAGCTTAGCAAGAACGGGAAACACTGAAGCTTTCTTT. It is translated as CASSLARTGNTEAFF.

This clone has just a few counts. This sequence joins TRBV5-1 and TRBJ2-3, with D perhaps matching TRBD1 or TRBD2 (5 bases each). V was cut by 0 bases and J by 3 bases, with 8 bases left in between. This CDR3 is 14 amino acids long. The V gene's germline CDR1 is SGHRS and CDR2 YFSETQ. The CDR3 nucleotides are TGCGCCAGCAGCTTGGTGGGGGAAACAGATACGCAGTATTTT. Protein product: CASSLVGETDTQYF.

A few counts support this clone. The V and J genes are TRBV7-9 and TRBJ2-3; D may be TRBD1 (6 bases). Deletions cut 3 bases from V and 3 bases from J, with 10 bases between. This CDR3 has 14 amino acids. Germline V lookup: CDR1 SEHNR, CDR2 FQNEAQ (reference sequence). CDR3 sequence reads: CASSFRQETDTQYF. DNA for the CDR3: TGTGCCAGCAGCTTCAGACAGGAGACAGATACGCAGTATTTT.

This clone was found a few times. CDR3 nucleotides: TGCGCCAGCAGCCAAGAGCCTAGCGGGGGGGCCGGTGAGCAGTTCTTC. It is translated as CASSQEPSGGAGEQFF. The chain employs TRBV4-1 and TRBJ2-1; 12 bases are a match to TRBD2. The trim removed 0 bases at V and 9 bases at J, leaving 6 bases unmatched. Germline V lookup: CDR1 MGHRA, CDR2 YSYEKL. The CDR3 has 16 amino acids.

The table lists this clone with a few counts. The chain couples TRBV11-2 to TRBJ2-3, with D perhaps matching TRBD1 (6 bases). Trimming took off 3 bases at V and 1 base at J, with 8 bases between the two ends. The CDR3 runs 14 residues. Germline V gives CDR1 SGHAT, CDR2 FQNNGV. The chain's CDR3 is CASSLGAGTDTQYF. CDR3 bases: TGTGCCAGCAGCTTGGGGGCGGGCACAGATACGCAGTATTTT.

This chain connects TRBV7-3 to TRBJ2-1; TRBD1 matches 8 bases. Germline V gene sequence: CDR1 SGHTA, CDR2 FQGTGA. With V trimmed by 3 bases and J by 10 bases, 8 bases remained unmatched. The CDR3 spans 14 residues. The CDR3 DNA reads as TGTGCCAGCAGCTTGGGACAGGCGTCGAGGGAGCAGTTCTTC. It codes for CASSLGQASREQFF.

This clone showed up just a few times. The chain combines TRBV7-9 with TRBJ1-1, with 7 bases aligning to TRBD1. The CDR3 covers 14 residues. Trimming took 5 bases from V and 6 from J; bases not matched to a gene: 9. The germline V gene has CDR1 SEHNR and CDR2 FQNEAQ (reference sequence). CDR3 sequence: CASSGTGVYSEAFF. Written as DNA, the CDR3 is TGTGCCAGCAGCGGAACAGGGGTATACTCTGAAGCTTTCTTT.

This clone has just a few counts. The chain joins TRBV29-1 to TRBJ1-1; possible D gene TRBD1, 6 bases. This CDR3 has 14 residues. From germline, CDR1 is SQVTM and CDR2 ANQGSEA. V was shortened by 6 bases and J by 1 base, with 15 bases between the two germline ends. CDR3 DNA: TGCAGCGTGAGGGTACAGGGACAGAACACTGAAGCTTTCTTT. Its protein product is CSVRVQGQNTEAFF.

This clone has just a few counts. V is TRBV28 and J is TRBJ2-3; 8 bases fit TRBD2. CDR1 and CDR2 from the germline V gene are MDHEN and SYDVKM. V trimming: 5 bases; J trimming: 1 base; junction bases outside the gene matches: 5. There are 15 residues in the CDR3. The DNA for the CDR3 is TGTGCCAGCAGTGGTAGCGGGGTAGGCACAGATACGCAGTATTTT. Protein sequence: CASSGSGVGTDTQYF. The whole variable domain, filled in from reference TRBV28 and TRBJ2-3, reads DVKVTQSSRYLVKRTGEKVFLECVQDMDHENMFWYRQDPGLGLRLIYFSYDVKMKEKGDIPEGYSVSREKKERFSLILESASTNQTSMYLCASSGSGVGTDTQYFGPGTRLTVL.

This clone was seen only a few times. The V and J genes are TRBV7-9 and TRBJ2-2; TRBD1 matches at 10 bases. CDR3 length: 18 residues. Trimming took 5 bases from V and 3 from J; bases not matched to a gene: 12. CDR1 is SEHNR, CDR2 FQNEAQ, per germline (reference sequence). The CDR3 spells CASSQGPGTGVDTGELFF. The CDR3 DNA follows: TGTGCCAGCAGCCAAGGCCCAGGGACAGGGGTCGACACCGGGGAGCTGTTTTTT.

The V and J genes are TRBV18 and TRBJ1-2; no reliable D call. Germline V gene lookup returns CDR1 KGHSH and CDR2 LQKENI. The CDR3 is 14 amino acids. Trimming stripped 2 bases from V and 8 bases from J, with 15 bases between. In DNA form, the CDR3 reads TGTGCCAGCTCACCAGATGTTCCACAAGGGGGCTACACCTTC. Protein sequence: CASSPDVPQGGYTF.

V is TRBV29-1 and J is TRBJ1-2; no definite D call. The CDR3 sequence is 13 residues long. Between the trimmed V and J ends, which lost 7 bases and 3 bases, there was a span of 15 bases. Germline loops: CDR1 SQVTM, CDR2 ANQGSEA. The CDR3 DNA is TGCAGCGACCGGGCCACCGATTACTATGGCTACACCTTC. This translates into CSDRATDYYGYTF.

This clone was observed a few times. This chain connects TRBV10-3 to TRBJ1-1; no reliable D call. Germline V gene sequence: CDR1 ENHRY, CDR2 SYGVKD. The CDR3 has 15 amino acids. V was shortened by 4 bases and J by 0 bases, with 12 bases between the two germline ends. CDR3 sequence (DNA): TGTGCCATCAGTGCGGTGGGAGGACTGAACACTGAAGCTTTCTTT. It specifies CAISAVGGLNTEAFF.

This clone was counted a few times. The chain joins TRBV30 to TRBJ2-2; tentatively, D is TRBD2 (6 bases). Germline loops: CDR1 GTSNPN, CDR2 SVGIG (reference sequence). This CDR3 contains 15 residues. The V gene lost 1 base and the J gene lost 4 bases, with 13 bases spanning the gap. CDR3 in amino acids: CAWSGAGGSTGELFF. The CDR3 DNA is TGTGCCTGGAGTGGAGCCGGGGGAAGCACCGGGGAGCTGTTTTTT.

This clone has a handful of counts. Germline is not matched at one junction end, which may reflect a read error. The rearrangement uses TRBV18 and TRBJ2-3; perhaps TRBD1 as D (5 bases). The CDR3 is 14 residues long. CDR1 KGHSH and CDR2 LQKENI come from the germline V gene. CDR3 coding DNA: TGTGCCAGTTCACCTCAAGGGGCCGCAGATACGCAGTATTTT. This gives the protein CASSPQGAADTQYF.

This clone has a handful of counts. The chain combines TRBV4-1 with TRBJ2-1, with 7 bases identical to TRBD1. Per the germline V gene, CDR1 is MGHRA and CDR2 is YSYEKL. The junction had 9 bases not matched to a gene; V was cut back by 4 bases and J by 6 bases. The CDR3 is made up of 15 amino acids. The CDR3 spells CASSPPGTVGNEQFF. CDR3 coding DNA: TGCGCCAGCAGCCCCCCCGGGACAGTGGGCAATGAGCAGTTCTTC.

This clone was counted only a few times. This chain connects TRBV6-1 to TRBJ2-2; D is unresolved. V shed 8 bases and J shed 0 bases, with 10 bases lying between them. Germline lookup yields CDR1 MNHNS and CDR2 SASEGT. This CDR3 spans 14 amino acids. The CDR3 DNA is TGTGCCAGCCCCAGGTACGCGAACACCGGGGAGCTGTTTTTT. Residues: CASPRYANTGELFF.

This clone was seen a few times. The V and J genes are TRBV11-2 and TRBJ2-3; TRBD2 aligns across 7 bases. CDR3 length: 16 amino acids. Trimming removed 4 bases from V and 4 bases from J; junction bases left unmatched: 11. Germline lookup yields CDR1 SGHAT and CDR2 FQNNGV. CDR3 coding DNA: TGTGCCAGCAGCTCCCTTAGCGGGCGCCTGGCAGATACGCAGTATTTT. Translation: CASSSLSGRLADTQYF.

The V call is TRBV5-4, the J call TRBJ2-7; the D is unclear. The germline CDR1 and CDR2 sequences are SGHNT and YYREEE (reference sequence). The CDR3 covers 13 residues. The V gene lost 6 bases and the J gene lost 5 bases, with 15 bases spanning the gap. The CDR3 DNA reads TGTGCCAGCAACGGGCAGGTTGGCCACGAGCAGTACTTC. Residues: CASNGQVGHEQYF.

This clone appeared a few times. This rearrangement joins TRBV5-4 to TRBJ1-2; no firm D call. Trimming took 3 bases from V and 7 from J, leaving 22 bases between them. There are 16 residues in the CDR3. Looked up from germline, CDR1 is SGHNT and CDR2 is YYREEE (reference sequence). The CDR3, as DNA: TGTGCCAGCAGCTCACCCCTTAAGCTGATTTGGAGTGGCTACACCTTC. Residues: CASSSPLKLIWSGYTF.

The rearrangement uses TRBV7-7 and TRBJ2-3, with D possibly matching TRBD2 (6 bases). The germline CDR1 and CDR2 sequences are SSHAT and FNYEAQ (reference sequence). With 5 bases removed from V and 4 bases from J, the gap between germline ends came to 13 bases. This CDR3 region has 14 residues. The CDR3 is CASSVGRSADTQYF. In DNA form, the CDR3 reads TGTGCCAGCAGCGTAGGGAGGTCGGCAGATACGCAGTATTTT.

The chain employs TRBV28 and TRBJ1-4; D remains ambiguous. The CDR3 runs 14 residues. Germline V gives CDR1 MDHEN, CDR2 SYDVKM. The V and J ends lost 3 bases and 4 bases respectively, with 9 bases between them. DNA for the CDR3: TGTGCCAGCAGTTTTCTGGCCCATAATGAAAAACTGTTTTTT. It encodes CASSFLAHNEKLFF.

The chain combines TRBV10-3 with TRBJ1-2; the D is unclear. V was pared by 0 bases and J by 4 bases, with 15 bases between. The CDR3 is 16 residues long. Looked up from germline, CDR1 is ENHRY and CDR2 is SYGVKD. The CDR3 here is CAISESIGGGFYGYTF. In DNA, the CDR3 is TGTGCCATCAGTGAGTCGATTGGTGGCGGATTCTATGGCTACACCTTC.

CDR3 coding DNA: TGTGCCACCAGCACCCACAGCGCGAGGAGCACTGAAGCTTTCTTT. Translated: CATSTHSARSTEAFF. V and J are TRBV15 and TRBJ1-1; D gene unclear. Germline-derived CDR1 and CDR2 are LNHNV and YYDKDF (reference sequence). Trimming shortened V by 4 bases and J by 4 bases, and 16 bases separated the two germline ends. CDR3 length: 15 amino acids.